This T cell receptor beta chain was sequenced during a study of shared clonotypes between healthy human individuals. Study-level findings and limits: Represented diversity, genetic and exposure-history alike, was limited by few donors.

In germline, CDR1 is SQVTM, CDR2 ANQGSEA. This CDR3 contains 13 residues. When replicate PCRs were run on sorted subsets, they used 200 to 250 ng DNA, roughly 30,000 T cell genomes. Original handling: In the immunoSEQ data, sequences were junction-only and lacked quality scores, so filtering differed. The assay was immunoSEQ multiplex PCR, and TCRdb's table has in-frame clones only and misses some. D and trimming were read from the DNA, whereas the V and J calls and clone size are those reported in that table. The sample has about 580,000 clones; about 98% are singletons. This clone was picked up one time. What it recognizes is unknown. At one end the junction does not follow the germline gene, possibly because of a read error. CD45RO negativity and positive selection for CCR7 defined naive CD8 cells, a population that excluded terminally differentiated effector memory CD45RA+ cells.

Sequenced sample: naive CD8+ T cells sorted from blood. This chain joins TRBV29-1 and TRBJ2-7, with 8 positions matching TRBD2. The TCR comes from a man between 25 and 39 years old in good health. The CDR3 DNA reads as TGCAGCGCCGGGAGGGCTTCTTCCTCCGAGCAGTACTTC. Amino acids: CSAGRASSSEQYF.